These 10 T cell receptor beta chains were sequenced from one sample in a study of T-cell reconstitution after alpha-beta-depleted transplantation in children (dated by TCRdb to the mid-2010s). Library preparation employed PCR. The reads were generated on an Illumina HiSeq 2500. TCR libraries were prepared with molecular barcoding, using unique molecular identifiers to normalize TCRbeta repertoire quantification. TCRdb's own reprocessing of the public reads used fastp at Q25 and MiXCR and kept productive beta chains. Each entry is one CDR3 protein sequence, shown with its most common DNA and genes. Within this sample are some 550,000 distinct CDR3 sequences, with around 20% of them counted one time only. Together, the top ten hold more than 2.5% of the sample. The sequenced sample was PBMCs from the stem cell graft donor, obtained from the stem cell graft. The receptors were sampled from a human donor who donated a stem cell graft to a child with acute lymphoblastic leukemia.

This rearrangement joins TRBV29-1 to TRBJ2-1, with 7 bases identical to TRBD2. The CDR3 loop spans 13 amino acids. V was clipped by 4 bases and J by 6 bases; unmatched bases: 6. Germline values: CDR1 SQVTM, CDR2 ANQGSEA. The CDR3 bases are TGCAGCGTTGTTGGCCTAGCGGTCAATGAGCAGTTCTTC. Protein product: CSVVGLAVNEQFF.

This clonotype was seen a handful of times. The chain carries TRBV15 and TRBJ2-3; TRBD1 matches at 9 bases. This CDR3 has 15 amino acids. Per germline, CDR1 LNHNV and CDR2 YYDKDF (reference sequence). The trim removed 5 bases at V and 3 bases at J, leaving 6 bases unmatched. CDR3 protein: CATSPGTGNTDTQYF. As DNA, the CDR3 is TGTGCCACCAGCCCCGGGACAGGGAATACAGATACGCAGTATTTT.

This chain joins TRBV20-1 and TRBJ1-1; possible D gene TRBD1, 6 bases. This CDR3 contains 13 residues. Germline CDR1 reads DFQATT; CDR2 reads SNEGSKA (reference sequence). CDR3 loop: CATRGGRDTEAFF. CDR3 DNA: TGCGCAACGAGAGGGGGTAGGGACACTGAAGCTTTCTTT.

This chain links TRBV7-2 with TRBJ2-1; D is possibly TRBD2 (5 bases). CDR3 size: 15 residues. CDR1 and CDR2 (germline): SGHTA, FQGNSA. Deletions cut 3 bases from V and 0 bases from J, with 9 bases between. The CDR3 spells CASSFWSGSYNEQFF. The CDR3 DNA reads TGTGCCAGCAGCTTTTGGAGCGGCTCCTACAATGAGCAGTTCTTC.

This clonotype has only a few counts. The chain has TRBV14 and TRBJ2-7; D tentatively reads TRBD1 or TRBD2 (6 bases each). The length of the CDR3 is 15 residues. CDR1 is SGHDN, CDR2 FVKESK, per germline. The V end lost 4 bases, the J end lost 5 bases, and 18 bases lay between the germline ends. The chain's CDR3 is CASSPAWGARDEQYF. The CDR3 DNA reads TGTGCCAGCAGCCCGGCCTGGGGGGCGCGCGACGAGCAGTACTTC.

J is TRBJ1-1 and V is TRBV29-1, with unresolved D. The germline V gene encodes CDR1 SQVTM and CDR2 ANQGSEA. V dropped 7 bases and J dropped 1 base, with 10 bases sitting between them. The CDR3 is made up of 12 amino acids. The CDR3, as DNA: TGCAGCGCGTGGTGGGGGAACACTGAAGCTTTCTTT. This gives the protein CSAWWGNTEAFF.

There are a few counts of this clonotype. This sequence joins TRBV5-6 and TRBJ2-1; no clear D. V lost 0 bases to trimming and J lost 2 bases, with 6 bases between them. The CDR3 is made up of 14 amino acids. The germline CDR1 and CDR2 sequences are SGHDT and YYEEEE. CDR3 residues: CASSLEPPYNEQFF. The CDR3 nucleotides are TGTGCCAGCAGCTTGGAACCCCCCTACAATGAGCAGTTCTTC.

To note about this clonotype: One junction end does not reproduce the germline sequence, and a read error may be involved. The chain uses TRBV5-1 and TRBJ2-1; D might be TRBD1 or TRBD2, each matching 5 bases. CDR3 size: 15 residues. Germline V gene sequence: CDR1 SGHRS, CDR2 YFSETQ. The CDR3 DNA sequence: TGCGCCAGCAGGTTGGGCCCGGGACCGAACAATGAGCAGTTCTTC. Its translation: CASRLGPGPNNEQFF.

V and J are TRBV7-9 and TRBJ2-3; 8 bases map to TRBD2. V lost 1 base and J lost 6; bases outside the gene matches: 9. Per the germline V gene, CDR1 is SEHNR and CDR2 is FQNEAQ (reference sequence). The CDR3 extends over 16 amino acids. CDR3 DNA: TGTGCCAGCAGCTTAGTCTGGACTAGCAATGGCGATACGCAGTATTTT. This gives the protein CASSLVWTSNGDTQYF.

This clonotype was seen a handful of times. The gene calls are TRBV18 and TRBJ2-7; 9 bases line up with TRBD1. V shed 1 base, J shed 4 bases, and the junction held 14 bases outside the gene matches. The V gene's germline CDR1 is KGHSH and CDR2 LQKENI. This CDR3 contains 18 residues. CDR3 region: CASSPRVGAGQGSYEQYF. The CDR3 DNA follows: TGTGCCAGCTCACCACGGGTCGGTGCGGGACAGGGATCTTACGAGCAGTACTTC.